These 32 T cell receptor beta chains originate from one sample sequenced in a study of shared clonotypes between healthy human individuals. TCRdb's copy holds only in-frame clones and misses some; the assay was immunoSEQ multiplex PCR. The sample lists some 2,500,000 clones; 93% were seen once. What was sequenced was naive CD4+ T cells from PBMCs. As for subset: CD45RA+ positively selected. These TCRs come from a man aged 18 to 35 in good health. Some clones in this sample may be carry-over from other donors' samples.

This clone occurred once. CDR3 nucleotides: TGTGCCAGTAGTATAGAAAACTCAGGTTACACTGAAGCTTTCTTT. Encoded protein: CASSIENSGYTEAFF. The chain carries TRBV19 and TRBJ1-1; D gene unclear. This CDR3 is built from 15 residues. V lost 0 bases and J 3 bases, leaving 11 bases between the germline ends. The germline V gene has CDR1 LNHDA and CDR2 SQIVND (reference sequence).

Here the CDR3 DNA reads TGTGCCAGCAAGGCCGGGACAGGCCTTTTATCGGACACTGAAGCTTTCTTT. It translates to CASKAGTGLLSDTEAFF. This chain links TRBV27 with TRBJ1-1; 8 positions agree with TRBD1. V was pared by 7 bases and J by 3 bases, with 16 bases of the junction left unmatched. Germline lookup yields CDR1 MNHEY and CDR2 SMNVEV (reference sequence). The CDR3 covers 17 residues.

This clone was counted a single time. The CDR3 is CAIRDLTETGELFF. CDR3 nucleotides: TGTGCCATTAGGGACCTTACGGAGACCGGGGAGCTGTTTTTT. The J gene is TRBJ2-2, the V gene TRBV10-3; TRBD1 or TRBD2 may be the D gene (5 bases each). V was cut by 9 bases and J by 5 bases, with 16 bases left in between. There are 14 residues in the CDR3. Per germline, CDR1 ENHRY and CDR2 SYGVKD.

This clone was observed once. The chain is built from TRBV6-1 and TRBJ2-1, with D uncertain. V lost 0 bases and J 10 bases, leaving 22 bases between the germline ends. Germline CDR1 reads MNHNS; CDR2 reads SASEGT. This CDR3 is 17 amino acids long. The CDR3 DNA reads TGTGCCAGCAGTGAAGCCTATTTCTTGGGCCTCGTGAAGGAGCAGTTCTTC. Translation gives CASSEAYFLGLVKEQFF.

CDR3 residues: CASSYFGSGNTIYF. CDR3 DNA: TGTGCCAGCAGTTACTTCGGATCTGGAAACACCATATATTTT. V gene TRBV6-6 combines with J gene TRBJ1-3; D is ambiguous. V was shortened by 1 base and J by 1 base, with 5 bases between the two germline ends. The V gene's germline CDR1 is MNHNY and CDR2 SVGAGI (reference sequence). This CDR3 has 14 amino acids.

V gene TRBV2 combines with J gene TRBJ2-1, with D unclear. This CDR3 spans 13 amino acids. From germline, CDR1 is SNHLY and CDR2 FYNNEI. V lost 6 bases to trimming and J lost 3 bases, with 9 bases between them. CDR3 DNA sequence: TGTGCCAGCAGGGAGACGGGCTACAATGAGCAGTTCTTC. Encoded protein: CASRETGYNEQFF.

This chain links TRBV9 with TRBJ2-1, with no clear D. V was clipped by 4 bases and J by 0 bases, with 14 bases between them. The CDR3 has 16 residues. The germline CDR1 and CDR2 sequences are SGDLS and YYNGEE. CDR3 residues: CASSPRLEPSYNEQFF. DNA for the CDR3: TGTGCCAGCAGCCCCCGGTTGGAACCCTCCTACAATGAGCAGTTCTTC.

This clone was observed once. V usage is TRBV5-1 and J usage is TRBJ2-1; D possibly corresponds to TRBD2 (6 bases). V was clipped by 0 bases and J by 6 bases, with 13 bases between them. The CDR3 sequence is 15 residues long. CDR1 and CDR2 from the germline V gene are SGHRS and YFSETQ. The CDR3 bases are TGCGCCAGCAGCTTGGAGGAGCGGAGGGGCAATGAGCAGTTCTTC. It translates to CASSLEERRGNEQFF.

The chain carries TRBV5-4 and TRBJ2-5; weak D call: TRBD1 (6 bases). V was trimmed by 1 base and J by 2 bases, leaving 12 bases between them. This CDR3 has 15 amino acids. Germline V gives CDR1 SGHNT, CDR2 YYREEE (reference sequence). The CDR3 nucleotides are TGTGCCAGCAGCTTGAATGCAGGGGCGCAAGAGACCCAGTACTTC. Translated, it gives CASSLNAGAQETQYF.

CDR3: CASSLGYGGEQYF. The CDR3 bases are TGTGCCAGCAGCTTAGGCTACGGGGGGGAGCAGTACTTC. The rearrangement uses TRBV7-8 and TRBJ2-7; TRBD2 agrees at 7 bases. This CDR3 comprises 13 residues. CDR1 is SGHVS, CDR2 FQNEAQ, per germline. The V and J ends lost 1 base and 7 bases, in that order; junction bases with no gene match: 4.

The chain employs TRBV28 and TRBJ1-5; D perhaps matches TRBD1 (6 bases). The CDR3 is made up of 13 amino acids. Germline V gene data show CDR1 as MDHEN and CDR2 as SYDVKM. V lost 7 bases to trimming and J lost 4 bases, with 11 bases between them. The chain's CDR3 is CASNLQGNQPQHF. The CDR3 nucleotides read TGTGCCAGCAACCTACAGGGAAATCAGCCCCAGCATTTT.

The CDR3 spells CASSLGPPRGNQPQHF. In DNA, the CDR3 is TGTGCCAGCAGCTTGGGCCCCCCGCGGGGCAATCAGCCCCAGCATTTT. V gene TRBV5-4 combines with J gene TRBJ1-5; no definite D call. The CDR3 is 16 amino acids. With 0 bases removed from V and 2 bases from J, the gap between germline ends came to 12 bases. Germline CDR1 and CDR2: SGHNT and YYREEE (reference sequence).

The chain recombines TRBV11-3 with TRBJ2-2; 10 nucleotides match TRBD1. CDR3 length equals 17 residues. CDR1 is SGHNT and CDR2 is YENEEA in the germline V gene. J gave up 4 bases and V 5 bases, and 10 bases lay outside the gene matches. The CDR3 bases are TGTGCCAGCAGCCGATCATCTTGGACAGGGGGCACCGGGGAGCTGTTTTTT. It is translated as CASSRSSWTGGTGELFF. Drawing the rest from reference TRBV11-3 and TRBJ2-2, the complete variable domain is EAGVVQSPRYKIIEKKQPVAFWCNPISGHNTLYWYLQNLGQGPELLIRYENEEAVDDSQLPKDRFSAERLKGVDSTLKIQPAELGDSAVYLCASSRSSWTGGTGELFFGEGSRLTVL.

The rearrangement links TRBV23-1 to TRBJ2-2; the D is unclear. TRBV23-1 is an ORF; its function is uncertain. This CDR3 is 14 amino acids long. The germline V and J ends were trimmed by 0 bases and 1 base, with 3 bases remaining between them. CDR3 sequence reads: CASSQSGNTGELFF. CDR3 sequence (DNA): TGCGCCAGCAGTCAATCCGGGAACACCGGGGAGCTGTTTTTT.

CDR3 sequence: CASSKGQGRGTEAFF. CDR3 nucleotide sequence: TGTGCCAGCAGCAAAGGACAGGGGCGAGGGACTGAAGCTTTCTTT. The chain carries TRBV7-2 and TRBJ1-1, with 9 nucleotides matching TRBD1. Trimming removed 5 bases from V and 5 bases from J; junction bases left unmatched: 9. Germline V gene data show CDR1 as SGHTA and CDR2 as FQGNSA. This CDR3 spans 15 amino acids.

CDR3 coding DNA: TGTGCCAGCAGCACCAATTCAGGGGCTTACACTGAAGCTTTCTTT. This gives the protein CASSTNSGAYTEAFF. The rearrangement uses TRBV2 and TRBJ1-1; maybe TRBD1 (6 bases). The germline V gene encodes CDR1 SNHLY and CDR2 FYNNEI. This CDR3 contains 15 residues. Trimming took off 6 bases at V and 3 bases at J, with 17 bases between the two ends.

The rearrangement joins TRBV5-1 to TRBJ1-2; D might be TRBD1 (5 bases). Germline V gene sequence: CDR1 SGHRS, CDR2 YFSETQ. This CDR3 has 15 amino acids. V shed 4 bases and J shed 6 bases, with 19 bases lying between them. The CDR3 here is CASSRPQGAIDGYTF. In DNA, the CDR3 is TGCGCCAGCAGCCGACCGCAGGGTGCAATCGATGGCTACACCTTC. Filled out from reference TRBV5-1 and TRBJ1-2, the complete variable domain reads KAGVTQTPRYLIKTRGQQVTLSCSPISGHRSVSWYQQTPGQGLQFLFEYFSETQRNKGNFPGRFSGRQFSNSRSEMNVSTLELGDSALYLCASSRPQGAIDGYTFGSGTRLTVV.

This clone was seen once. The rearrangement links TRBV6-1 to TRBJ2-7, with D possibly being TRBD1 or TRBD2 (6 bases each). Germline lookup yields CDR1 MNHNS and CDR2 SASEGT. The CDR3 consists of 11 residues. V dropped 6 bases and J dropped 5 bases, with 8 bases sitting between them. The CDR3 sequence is CASRGGNEQYF. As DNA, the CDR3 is TGTGCCAGCAGGGGGGGCAACGAGCAGTACTTC.

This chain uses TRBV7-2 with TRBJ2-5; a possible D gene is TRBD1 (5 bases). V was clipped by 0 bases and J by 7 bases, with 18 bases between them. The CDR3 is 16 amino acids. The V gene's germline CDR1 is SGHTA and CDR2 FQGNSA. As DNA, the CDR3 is TGTGCCAGCAGCTTAGCGGGCCAAAGCCCGCAGGGGACCCAGTACTTC. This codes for CASSLAGQSPQGTQYF. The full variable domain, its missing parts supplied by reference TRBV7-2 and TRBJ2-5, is GAGVSQSPSNKVTEKGKDVELRCDPISGHTALYWYRQSLGQGLEFLIYFQGNSAPDKSGLPSDRFSAERTGGSVSTLTIQRTQQEDSAVYLCASSLAGQSPQGTQYFGPGTRLLVL.

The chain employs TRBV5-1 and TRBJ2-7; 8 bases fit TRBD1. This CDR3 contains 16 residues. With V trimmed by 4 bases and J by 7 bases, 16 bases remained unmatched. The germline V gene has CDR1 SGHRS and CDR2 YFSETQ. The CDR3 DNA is TGCGCCAGCAGCCTTAACCCCGGGACAGGAGAGGGGGAGCAGTACTTC. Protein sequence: CASSLNPGTGEGEQYF.

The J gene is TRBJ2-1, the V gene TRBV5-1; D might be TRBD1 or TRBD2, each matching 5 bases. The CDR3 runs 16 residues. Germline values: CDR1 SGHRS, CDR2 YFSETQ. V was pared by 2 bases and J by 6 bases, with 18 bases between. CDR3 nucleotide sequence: TGCGCCAGCAGCTTAATTAGGGGCGGGCAGGGCAATGAGCAGTTCTTC. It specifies CASSLIRGGQGNEQFF.

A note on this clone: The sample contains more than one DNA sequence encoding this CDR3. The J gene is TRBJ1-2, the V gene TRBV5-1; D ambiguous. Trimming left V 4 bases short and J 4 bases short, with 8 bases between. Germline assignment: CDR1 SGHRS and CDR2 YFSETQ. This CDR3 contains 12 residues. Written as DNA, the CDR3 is TGCGCCAGCAGCCTTGACACCTATGGCTACACCTTC. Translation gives CASSLDTYGYTF.

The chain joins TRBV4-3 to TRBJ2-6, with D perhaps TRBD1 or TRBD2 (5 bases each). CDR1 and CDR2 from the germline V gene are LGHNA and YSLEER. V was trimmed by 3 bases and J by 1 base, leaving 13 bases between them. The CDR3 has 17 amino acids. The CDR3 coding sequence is TGCGCCAGCAGCCAGGCAGGGACGCTTTCTGGGGCCAACGTCCTGACTTTC. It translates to CASSQAGTLSGANVLTF.

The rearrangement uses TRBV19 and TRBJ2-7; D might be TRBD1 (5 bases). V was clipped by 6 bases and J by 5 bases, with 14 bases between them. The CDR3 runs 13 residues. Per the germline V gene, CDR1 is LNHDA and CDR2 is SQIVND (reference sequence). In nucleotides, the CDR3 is TGTGCCAGTAGCCAAGACAGAGCCGACGAGCAGTACTTC. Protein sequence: CASSQDRADEQYF.

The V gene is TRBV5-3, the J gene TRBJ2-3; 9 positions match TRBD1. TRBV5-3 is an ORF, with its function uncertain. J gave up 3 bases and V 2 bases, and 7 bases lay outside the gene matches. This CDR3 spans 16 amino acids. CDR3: CARSLYRDRETDTQYF. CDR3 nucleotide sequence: TGTGCCAGAAGCTTATACCGGGACAGGGAGACAGATACGCAGTATTTT.

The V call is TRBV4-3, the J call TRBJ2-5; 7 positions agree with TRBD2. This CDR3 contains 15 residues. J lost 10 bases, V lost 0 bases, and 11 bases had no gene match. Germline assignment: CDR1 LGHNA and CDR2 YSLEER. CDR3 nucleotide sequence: TGCGCCAGCAGCCAAGATCTTTGGGGGGGAATGATCCAGTACTTC. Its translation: CASSQDLWGGMIQYF.

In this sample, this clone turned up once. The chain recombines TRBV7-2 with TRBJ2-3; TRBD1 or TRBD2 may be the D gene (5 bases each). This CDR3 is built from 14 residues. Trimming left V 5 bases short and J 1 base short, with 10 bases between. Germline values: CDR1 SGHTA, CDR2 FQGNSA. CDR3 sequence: CASSQGRGTDTQYF. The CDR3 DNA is TGTGCCAGCAGCCAGGGACGGGGCACAGATACGCAGTATTTT.

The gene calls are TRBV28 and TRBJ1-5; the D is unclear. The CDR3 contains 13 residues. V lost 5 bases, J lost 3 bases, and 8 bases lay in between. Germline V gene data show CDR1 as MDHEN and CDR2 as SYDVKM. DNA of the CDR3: TGTGCCAGCAGTGCCCCCATCAATCAGCCCCAGCATTTT. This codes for CASSAPINQPQHF.

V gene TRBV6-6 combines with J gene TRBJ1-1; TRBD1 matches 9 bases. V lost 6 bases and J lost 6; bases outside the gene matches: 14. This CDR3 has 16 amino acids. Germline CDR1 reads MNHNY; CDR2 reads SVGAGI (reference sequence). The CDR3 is CASRDSRTGVTAEAFF. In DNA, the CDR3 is TGTGCCAGCAGAGACTCTAGGACAGGGGTAACCGCTGAAGCTTTCTTT.

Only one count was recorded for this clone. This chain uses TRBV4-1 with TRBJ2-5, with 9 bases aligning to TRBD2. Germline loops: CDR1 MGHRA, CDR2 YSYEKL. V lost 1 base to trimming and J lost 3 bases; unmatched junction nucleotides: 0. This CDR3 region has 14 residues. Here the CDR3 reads CASSQGGGEETQYF. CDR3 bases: TGCGCCAGCAGCCAAGGCGGGGGGGAAGAGACCCAGTACTTC.

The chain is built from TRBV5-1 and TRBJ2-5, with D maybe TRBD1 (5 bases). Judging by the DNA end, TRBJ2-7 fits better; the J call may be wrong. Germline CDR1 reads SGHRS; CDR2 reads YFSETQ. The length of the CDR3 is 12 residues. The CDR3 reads CASGHSTYEQYF. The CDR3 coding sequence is TGCGCCAGCGGACACAGCACCTACGAGCAGTACTTC.

The CDR3 coding sequence is TGTGCCAGCAAGGTCTTCGAAGCGGCCGGGGAGCTGTTTTTT. Its protein is CASKVFEAAGELFF. The chain uses TRBV6-6 and TRBJ2-2; TRBD2 might be the D (5 bases). The CDR3 runs to 14 residues. Germline values: CDR1 MNHNY, CDR2 SVGAGI (reference sequence). V gave up 7 bases and J gave up 6 bases, with 15 bases separating them.